This T cell receptor (beta chain) was captured by sequencing in a study of blood T cell repertoires in COVID-19. Study at large: The United States, Italy and Spain provided the acute and convalescent COVID-19 samples.

Per the germline V gene, CDR1 is MNHEY and CDR2 is SMNVEV (reference sequence). With 4 bases removed from V and 7 bases from J, the gap between germline ends came to 14 bases. The CDR3 is 13 residues long. Original processing notes: Cell counts per sample came from amplifying reference gene primers. Method: immunoSEQ multiplex PCR; TCRdb's copy keeps in-frame clones and lacks some. V and J calls and clone size are copied from that table; D and trimming were computed from the DNA. Altogether about 400,000 clones are present, roughly 87% being singletons, with the ten largest covering roughly 1.8%. Those enrolled, adults aged 18 to 89 years, came from roughly 22 US areas.

This clonotype originated in a woman between 18 and 29 years old with acute COVID-19. Sequenced sample: PBMCs or T cells enriched from blood (not recorded which). The V gene is TRBV27, the J gene TRBJ2-7; D might be TRBD1 (6 bases). The CDR3 reads CASSWSGVREQYF. DNA of the CDR3: TGTGCCAGCAGTTGGTCAGGGGTGAGGGAGCAGTACTTC.